Each of the 10 T cell receptor beta chains below was sequenced from the same sample in a study of blood T cell repertoires in COVID-19. Generated by immunoSEQ multiplex PCR, the TCRdb table keeps only in-frame clones and is missing some. The table shows approximately 250,000 clones, with approximately 80% occurring only once. Sequencing was performed on peripheral blood. Every receptor here comes from a human donor in a cohort sampled during active COVID-19.

V gene TRBV19 combines with J gene TRBJ2-1; 12 bases are a match to TRBD2. Germline V gives CDR1 LNHDA, CDR2 SQIVND (reference sequence). This CDR3 contains 13 residues. V was pared by 8 bases and J by 9 bases, with 5 bases of the junction left unmatched. CDR3 in DNA: TGTGCCAGTGCGACGGGACTAGCGGGTGAGCAGTTCTTC. Translation: CASATGLAGEQFF.

This clone was observed a handful of times. The rearrangement links TRBV6-6 to TRBJ1-4; D is undetermined. This CDR3 contains 14 residues. V was pared by 4 bases and J by 3 bases, with 9 bases between. Germline values: CDR1 MNHNY, CDR2 SVGAGI (reference sequence). In nucleotides, the CDR3 is TGTGCCAGCAGTTGGCAGAACCCTAATGAAAAACTGTTTTTT. The encoded protein is CASSWQNPNEKLFF.

This clone showed up just a few times. V is TRBV4-2 and J is TRBJ2-1; 9 nucleotides match TRBD1. The CDR3 consists of 16 residues. Germline CDR1 is LGHNA and CDR2 is YNFKEQ. Losses at the gene ends were 0 bases for V and 5 bases for J; bases not matched to a gene: 5. CDR3 loop: CASSQEWTGVNNEQFF. CDR3 sequence (DNA): TGTGCCAGCAGCCAAGAGTGGACAGGGGTTAACAATGAGCAGTTCTTC.

The rearrangement links TRBV10-3 to TRBJ1-6; D uncertain. The CDR3 sequence is 15 residues long. Trimming took 4 bases from V and 9 from J, leaving 16 bases between them. The V gene's germline CDR1 is ENHRY and CDR2 SYGVKD. CDR3 in DNA: TGTGCCATCAGTGGTCTAGGCCTAACGGGTTCACCCCTCCACTTT. This codes for CAISGLGLTGSPLHF.

Comment on this clone: The sample carries other DNA sequences with the same CDR3. The V call is TRBV29-1, the J call TRBJ1-3; D is uncertain. Germline V gene lookup returns CDR1 SQVTM and CDR2 ANQGSEA. The length of the CDR3 is 12 residues. With 5 bases removed from V and 1 base from J, the gap between germline ends came to 6 bases. The DNA for the CDR3 is TGCAGCGTTAGTACATCTGGAAACACCATATATTTT. The encoded protein is CSVSTSGNTIYF.

J is TRBJ2-1 and V is TRBV5-1; 10 bases agree with TRBD2. The CDR3 is made up of 16 amino acids. Germline CDR1 is SGHRS and CDR2 is YFSETQ. Trimming took 3 bases from V and 3 from J; bases not matched to a gene: 6. The CDR3 DNA sequence: TGCGCCAGCAGCTCAAATAGCGGGGGGATCTACAATGAGCAGTTCTTC. Protein: CASSSNSGGIYNEQFF. The variable domain in full, with the rest retrieved from reference TRBV5-1 and TRBJ2-1, is KAGVTQTPRYLIKTRGQQVTLSCSPISGHRSVSWYQQTPGQGLQFLFEYFSETQRNKGNFPGRFSGRQFSNSRSEMNVSTLELGDSALYLCASSSNSGGIYNEQFFGPGTRLTVL.

The J gene is TRBJ2-5, the V gene TRBV15; D possibly corresponds to TRBD2 (6 bases). Trimming took off 1 base at V and 5 bases at J, with 17 bases between the two ends. In germline, CDR1 is LNHNV, CDR2 YYDKDF (reference sequence). The CDR3 runs to 16 residues. In nucleotides, the CDR3 is TGTGCCACCAGCAGAGTACGGGGGAGCCTTCGGGAGACCCAGTACTTC. Translation: CATSRVRGSLRETQYF.

The chain employs TRBV18 and TRBJ1-2; 10 bases match TRBD1. The germline V gene encodes CDR1 KGHSH and CDR2 LQKENI. V trimming: 4 bases; J trimming: 4 bases; junction bases outside the gene matches: 9. The CDR3 length is 16 residues. CDR3 in amino acids: CASSHFGQGGVYGYTF. The CDR3 DNA is TGTGCCAGCTCACACTTCGGACAGGGGGGCGTCTATGGCTACACCTTC.

There are a few counts of this clone. The rearrangement links TRBV9 to TRBJ2-7; D gene uncertain. The CDR3 is 14 amino acids. Germline CDR1 SGDLS, CDR2 YYNGEE. Trimming took 1 base from V and 2 from J, leaving 10 bases between them. In DNA form, the CDR3 reads TGTGCCAGCAGCGTAAGTTGGGCTCCCTACGAGCAGTACTTC. Translating gives CASSVSWAPYEQYF.

The V call is TRBV19, the J call TRBJ2-1; maybe TRBD2 (6 bases). The CDR3 runs to 13 residues. CDR1 LNHDA and CDR2 SQIVND come from the germline V gene (reference sequence). V gave up 4 bases and J gave up 6 bases, with 10 bases separating them. The CDR3 DNA is TGTGCCAGTAGTAGCCGGGGGTTCAATGAGCAGTTCTTC. Protein: CASSSRGFNEQFF. The complete variable domain, with remaining parts taken from reference TRBV19 and TRBJ2-1, reads DGGITQSPKYLFRKEGQNVTLSCEQNLNHDAMYWYRQDPGQGLRLIYYSQIVNDFQKGDIAEGYSVSREKKESFPLTVTSAQKNPTAFYLCASSSRGFNEQFFGPGTRLTVL.